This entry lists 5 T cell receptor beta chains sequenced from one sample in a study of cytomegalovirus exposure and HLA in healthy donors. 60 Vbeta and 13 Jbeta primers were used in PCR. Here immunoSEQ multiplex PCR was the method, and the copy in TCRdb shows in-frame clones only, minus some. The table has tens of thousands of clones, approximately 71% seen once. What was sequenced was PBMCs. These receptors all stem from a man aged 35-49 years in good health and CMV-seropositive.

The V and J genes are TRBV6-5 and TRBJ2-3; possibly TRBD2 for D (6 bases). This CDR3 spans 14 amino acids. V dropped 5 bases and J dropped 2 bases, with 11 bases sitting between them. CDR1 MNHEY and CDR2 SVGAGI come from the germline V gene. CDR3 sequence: CASSPGLPTDTQYF. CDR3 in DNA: TGTGCCAGCAGTCCGGGACTCCCCACAGATACGCAGTATTTT.

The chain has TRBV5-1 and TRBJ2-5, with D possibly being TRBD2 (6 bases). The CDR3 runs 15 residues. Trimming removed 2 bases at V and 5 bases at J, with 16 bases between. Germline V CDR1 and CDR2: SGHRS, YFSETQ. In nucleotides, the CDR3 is TGCGCCAGCAGCTTAATAGGCCGACTAGAGGAGACCCAGTACTTC. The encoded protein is CASSLIGRLEETQYF.

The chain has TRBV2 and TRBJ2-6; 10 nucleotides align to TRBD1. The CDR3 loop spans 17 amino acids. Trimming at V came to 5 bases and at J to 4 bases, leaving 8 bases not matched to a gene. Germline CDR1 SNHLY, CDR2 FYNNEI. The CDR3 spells CASSLTGGASGANVLTF. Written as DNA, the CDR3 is TGTGCCAGCAGTTTGACAGGGGGCGCGTCGGGGGCCAACGTCCTGACTTTC.

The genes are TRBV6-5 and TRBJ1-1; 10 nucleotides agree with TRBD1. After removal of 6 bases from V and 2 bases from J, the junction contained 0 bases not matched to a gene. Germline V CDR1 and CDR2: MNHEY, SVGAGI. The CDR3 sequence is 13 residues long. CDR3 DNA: TGTGCCAGCAGGACAGGGGGCAACACTGAAGCTTTCTTT. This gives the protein CASRTGGNTEAFF.

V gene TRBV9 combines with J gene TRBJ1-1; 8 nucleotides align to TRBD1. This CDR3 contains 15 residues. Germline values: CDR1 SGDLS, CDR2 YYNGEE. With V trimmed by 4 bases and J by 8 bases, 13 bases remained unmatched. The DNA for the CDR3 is TGTGCCAGCAGCCCAAGACAGGGGAGGGCGCAGGAAGCTTTCTTT. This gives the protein CASSPRQGRAQEAFF.